The 32 T cell receptor beta chains reported below all come from one sample, sequenced in a study of spatial heterogeneity in lung cancer. Stated time point: sample taken at primary tumor resection. From the 5' RACE reads, TCRdb called clonotypes with MiXCR, one entry per CDR3 protein. The repertoire includes more than 9,000 distinct CDR3 sequences, less than 7.5% of them detected once, and about a tenth sits in the top ten. Study-wide results and limits: Expanded intratumoral alpha and beta TCR counts tracked tumor mutation counts.

These receptors have no identified antigens. The sequences come from lung tumor tissue, collected at surgery. These receptors were taken from a male donor with early-stage non-small cell lung cancer.

Ten or more counts support this clonotype. The junction shows a germline mismatch at one end, possibly a read error. This beta chain slipped into a library made for alpha chains as a stray read, so its size is not meaningful. The chain uses TRBV12-3 or TRBV12-4 and TRBJ2-1; 11 nucleotides align to TRBD2. The CDR3 totals 15 residues. CDR3 protein: CASRLAGGPYNEQFF. The DNA of the CDR3 is TGTGCCAGCAGGTTAGCGGGAGGGCCCTACAATGAGCAGTTCTTC.

This clonotype was seen repeatedly, ten times or more. Because the library targeted alpha chains, this beta chain is an off-target read whose size means little. V is TRBV30 and J is TRBJ1-5; no clear D gene. CDR1 GTSNPN and CDR2 SVGIG come from the germline V gene (reference sequence). Between the trimmed V and J ends, which lost 0 bases and 3 bases, there was a span of 9 bases. The CDR3 is made up of 14 amino acids. For the CDR3, the DNA is TGTGCCTGGAGTGTACCCGGGGTCAATCAGCCCCAGCATTTT. Amino acid sequence: CAWSVPGVNQPQHF.

Concerning this clonotype: A library made for alpha chains picked up this beta chain off target, so its size means little. The CDR3 loop is CASSLAGFTSPLHF. The CDR3 nucleotides are TGTGCCAGCAGCTTAGCCGGTTTTACCTCACCCCTCCACTTT. The rearrangement joins TRBV11-2 to TRBJ1-6; the D is unclear. This CDR3 is built from 14 residues. Germline V gene data show CDR1 as SGHAT and CDR2 as FQNNGV. Trimming took off 1 base at V and 10 bases at J, with 11 bases between the two ends.

This clonotype has ten or more counts. In a library made to pick up alpha chains, this beta chain is a stray read with a size that means little. This chain links TRBV5-1 with TRBJ2-5; unclear D gene. The CDR3 sequence is 15 residues long. The germline gives CDR1 SGHRS, CDR2 YFSETQ. Trimming removed 1 base at V and 4 bases at J, with 14 bases between. Here the CDR3 reads CASSLSGIPRETQYF. The CDR3 coding sequence is TGCGCCAGCAGCTTGTCAGGCATCCCCAGAGAGACCCAGTACTTC.

This clonotype was recorded many times. With the library built for alpha chains, this beta chain is off target and its frequency is not meaningful. The rearrangement links TRBV5-1 to TRBJ2-7; 10 bases align to TRBD2. J lost 2 bases, V lost 4 bases, and 6 bases had no gene match. This CDR3 contains 15 residues. Germline V lookup: CDR1 SGHRS, CDR2 YFSETQ. The CDR3 protein is CASSRLAGDTYEQYF. CDR3 coding DNA: TGCGCCAGCAGCCGTCTAGCGGGAGATACCTACGAGCAGTACTTC.

This clonotype is categorized as medium-sized. Little can be read into the size of this beta chain, an off-target read in a library designed for alpha chains. The rearrangement joins TRBV27 to TRBJ2-3; 9 nucleotides align to TRBD1. Looked up from germline, CDR1 is MNHEY and CDR2 is SMNVEV (reference sequence). This CDR3 region has 18 residues. V gave up 6 bases and J gave up 2 bases; unmatched junction bases: 15. The CDR3, as DNA: TGTGCCAGCAGCTCATTGTTAAACGGACAGGGGAACACAGATACGCAGTATTTT. Encoded protein: CASSSLLNGQGNTDTQYF.

In this sample, this clonotype turned up many times. Sequence at one end of the junction differs from germline and may be a read error. This beta chain turned up in a library designed for alpha chains; as an off-target read, its abundance says little. The J gene is TRBJ1-1, the V gene TRBV28, with no clear D. Germline CDR1 and CDR2: MDHEN and SYDVKM. This CDR3 is 12 amino acids long. Here the CDR3 reads CASSLWSTEAFF. As DNA, the CDR3 is TGTGCCAGCAGCTTATGGTCCACTGAAGCTTTCTTT.

On this clonotype: Compared with germline, one end of the junction differs, possibly owing to a read error. This beta chain slipped into a library made for alpha chains as a stray read, so its size is not meaningful. V gene TRBV7-8 combines with J gene TRBJ2-1, with D unclear. The CDR3 contains 14 residues. The germline CDR1 and CDR2 sequences are SGHVS and FQNEAQ. The CDR3 reads CASCLIRTYNEQFF. The CDR3 DNA follows: TGTGCCAGCTGCTTAATACGGACCTACAATGAGCAGTTCTTC.

This clonotype has ten or more counts. This beta chain lies outside the target of a library built for alpha chains; its clone size means little. The CDR3, as DNA: TGTGCCATCAGCCGAACGGCGGACGAGCAGTTCTTC. It codes for CAISRTADEQFF. This chain uses TRBV10-3 with TRBJ2-1; D gene unclear. V lost 6 bases and J lost 10, with 13 bases in between. Germline lookup yields CDR1 ENHRY and CDR2 SYGVKD. The CDR3 has 12 residues.

This clonotype was counted at least ten times. This beta chain is off target for a library built for alpha chains, so its abundance means little. CDR3 region: CSASFRGRWFF. In DNA, the CDR3 is TGCAGTGCTAGTTTTCGCGGGAGGTGGTTCTTC. The chain combines TRBV20-1 with TRBJ2-1; 8 nucleotides line up with TRBD2. The trim removed 3 bases at V and 15 bases at J, leaving 7 bases unmatched. Germline values: CDR1 DFQATT, CDR2 SNEGSKA (reference sequence). This CDR3 contains 11 residues.

This clonotype showed up many times. The library was built for alpha chains, so this beta chain is an off-target read and its size means little. J is TRBJ2-5 and V is TRBV11-2, with D uncertain. Trimming left V 0 bases short and J 7 bases short, with 6 bases between. CDR3 length: 12 amino acids. Germline CDR1 and CDR2: SGHAT and FQNNGV. The DNA of the CDR3 is TGTGCCAGCAGCTTAGATACGGGGACCCAGTACTTC. As protein: CASSLDTGTQYF.

This clonotype was detected ten times or more. This beta chain was picked up by a library intended for alpha chains and is off target, so its count carries little meaning. The rearrangement joins TRBV27 to TRBJ2-2; 10 bases align to TRBD1. The V and J ends lost 3 bases and 0 bases, in that order; junction bases with no gene match: 7. There are 18 residues in the CDR3. The germline V gene encodes CDR1 MNHEY and CDR2 SMNVEV (reference sequence). The CDR3 is CASSFGTGDFANTGELFF. CDR3 nucleotides: TGTGCCAGCAGTTTCGGGACAGGGGATTTCGCGAACACCGGGGAGCTGTTTTTT.

The sample holds many counts of this clonotype. This beta chain represents an off-target read in a library built for alpha chains; its size is of limited meaning. The chain combines TRBV24-1 with TRBJ2-1, with D maybe TRBD1 (6 bases). Germline CDR1 is KGHDR and CDR2 is SFDVKD. The CDR3 consists of 18 residues. Trimming stripped 8 bases from V and 3 bases from J, with 25 bases between. CDR3 amino acids: CATTTGQGQNEIYNEQFF. The CDR3 DNA follows: TGTGCCACCACCACGGGGCAGGGGCAGAATGAAATCTACAATGAGCAGTTCTTC.

This clonotype has a handful of counts. This beta chain appears as a stray read in a library generated for alpha chains; its size is not informative. The chain links TRBV20-1 to TRBJ2-1, with D possibly TRBD2 on 6 matching bases. CDR1 is DFQATT and CDR2 is SNEGSKA in the germline V gene (reference sequence). The CDR3 covers 13 residues. V shed 4 bases and J shed 6 bases, with 13 bases lying between them. This CDR3 is CSATTRGGNEQFF. CDR3 DNA sequence: TGCAGTGCTACGACTAGAGGAGGCAATGAGCAGTTCTTC.

This clonotype was recorded at least ten times. This beta chain represents an off-target read in a library built for alpha chains; its size is of limited meaning. V is TRBV3-1 and J is TRBJ2-3; 12 bases align to TRBD2. This CDR3 contains 16 residues. J gave up 5 bases and V 5 bases, and 8 bases lay outside the gene matches. Per the germline V gene, CDR1 is LGHDT and CDR2 is YNNKEL (reference sequence). CDR3 DNA: TGTGCCAGCAGCTCAACGACTAGCGGGAGTAGAGATACGCAGTATTTT. This sequence encodes CASSSTTSGSRDTQYF.

This clonotype is labeled as large. Being off target in a library aimed at alpha chains, this beta chain has a size of little meaning. V gene TRBV10-2 combines with J gene TRBJ1-5; 8 bases are a match to TRBD1. V shed 4 bases, J shed 9 bases, and the junction held 5 bases outside the gene matches. The CDR3 spans 13 residues. Germline V lookup: CDR1 WSHSY, CDR2 SAAADI. The chain's CDR3 is CASSAGTGGPQHF. CDR3 nucleotide sequence: TGCGCCAGCAGTGCCGGGACAGGAGGGCCCCAGCATTTT.

This clonotype was observed at least ten times. A library made for alpha chains picked up this beta chain off target, so its size means little. The chain joins TRBV7-9 to TRBJ2-7; the match to TRBD1 covers 9 bases. The V segment lost 1 base and the J segment 6 bases; nucleotides outside the gene matches: 4. CDR3 size: 14 residues. Germline values: CDR1 SEHNR, CDR2 FQNEAQ (reference sequence). The CDR3 DNA sequence: TGTGCCAGCAGCTTAGAGGGACAGGGCCGCGAGCAGTACTTC. This gives the protein CASSLEGQGREQYF.

This clonotype was observed at least ten times. This beta chain came through as a stray read in a library set up for alpha chains, and its size says little. This rearrangement joins TRBV30 to TRBJ2-2; 8 positions match TRBD1. Germline loops: CDR1 GTSNPN, CDR2 SVGIG (reference sequence). The CDR3 extends over 16 amino acids. J was trimmed by 6 bases and V by 0 bases; bases with no gene match: 9. This CDR3 reads CAWSVGHGGQAGELFF. The CDR3 coding sequence is TGTGCCTGGAGTGTAGGTCACGGGGGACAGGCCGGGGAGCTGTTTTTT. Together with reference TRBV30 and TRBJ2-2, the CDR3 gives the full variable domain: SQTIHQWPATLVQPVGSPLSLECTVEGTSNPNLYWYRQAAGRGLQLLFYSVGIGQISSEVPQNLSASRPQDRQFILSSKKLLLSDSGFYLCAWSVGHGGQAGELFFGEGSRLTVL.

This clonotype showed up many times. This beta chain turned up in a library designed for alpha chains; as an off-target read, its abundance says little. The chain couples TRBV20-1 to TRBJ1-1; no firm D call. The CDR3 is made up of 13 amino acids. In germline, CDR1 is DFQATT, CDR2 SNEGSKA (reference sequence). Deletions cut 0 bases from V and 2 bases from J, with 7 bases between. The CDR3 DNA reads as TGCAGTGCTAGAGAAAAGAGAAACACTGAAGCTTTCTTT. Its protein is CSAREKRNTEAFF.

This clonotype came up many times. The library was prepared for alpha chains; this beta chain is a stray read, so its frequency means little. The gene calls are TRBV5-1 and TRBJ1-6, with 11 bases identical to TRBD1. Trimming took 0 bases from V and 10 from J; bases not matched to a gene: 6. CDR3 length: 16 residues. Germline V lookup: CDR1 SGHRS, CDR2 YFSETQ. The chain's CDR3 is CASSLAPGQGVSPLHF. The CDR3 DNA is TGCGCCAGCAGCTTGGCTCCGGGACAGGGGGTCTCACCCCTCCACTTT.

The table lists this clonotype with many counts. Found in a library prepared for alpha chains, this beta chain is an off-target read, and its abundance has little meaning. The V and J genes are TRBV24-1 and TRBJ2-7; D may be TRBD1 (6 bases). Germline V gene lookup returns CDR1 KGHDR and CDR2 SFDVKD. CDR3 length: 14 residues. V lost 4 bases to trimming and J lost 5 bases, with 14 bases between them. In DNA form, the CDR3 reads TGTGCCACCAGTGAAACTGGCCAGGGGAACGAGCAGTACTTC. Its protein is CATSETGQGNEQYF.

This clonotype has a count of ten or more. Because the library targeted alpha chains, this beta chain is an off-target read whose size means little. The chain links TRBV28 to TRBJ1-1; no clear D. CDR1 and CDR2 (germline): MDHEN, SYDVKM. Trimming pared 1 base from V and 0 bases from J, leaving 12 bases between. The CDR3 runs 16 residues. The CDR3 DNA reads TGTGCCAGCAGTTTATCAGGAGGTATCATGAACACTGAAGCTTTCTTT. It codes for CASSLSGGIMNTEAFF.

This clonotype appeared many times. This beta chain slipped into a library made for alpha chains as a stray read, so its size is not meaningful. Written as DNA, the CDR3 is TGTGCCAGCAAAGGTTCCTATAATTCACCCCTCCACTTT. Translating gives CASKGSYNSPLHF. V gene TRBV27 combines with J gene TRBJ1-6; no clear D gene. V was cut by 7 bases and J by 1 base, with 5 bases left in between. The CDR3 spans 13 residues. Looked up from germline, CDR1 is MNHEY and CDR2 is SMNVEV (reference sequence).

In this sample, this clonotype turned up many times. Being off target in a library aimed at alpha chains, this beta chain has a size of little meaning. In DNA form, the CDR3 reads TGTGCTAGTGGTTTGGTCTCCGGGGCTACGCAGTATTTT. It translates to CASGLVSGATQYF. The chain has TRBV12-5 and TRBJ2-3; D assignment may be TRBD1 or TRBD2 (5 bases each). CDR1 and CDR2 from the germline V gene are LGHNT and FRNRAP. The CDR3 length is 13 residues. Between the trimmed V and J ends, which lost 0 bases and 8 bases, there was a span of 9 bases.

By sample fraction, this clonotype is medium-sized. Because this beta chain is a stray read in a library intended to capture alpha chains, its abundance should not be given much weight. The J gene is TRBJ2-1, the V gene TRBV2; 7 positions agree with TRBD1. Trimming at V came to 7 bases and at J to 9 bases, leaving 9 bases not matched to a gene. This CDR3 contains 13 residues. Per germline, CDR1 SNHLY and CDR2 FYNNEI. The CDR3 loop reads CASILTGLGEQFF. Here the CDR3 DNA reads TGTGCCAGCATTTTGACAGGGCTGGGTGAGCAGTTCTTC.

This clonotype was counted at least ten times. This beta chain turned up in a library designed for alpha chains; as an off-target read, its abundance says little. The rearrangement joins TRBV14 to TRBJ2-1; 7 bases agree with TRBD2. With V trimmed by 0 bases and J by 15 bases, 11 bases remained unmatched. This CDR3 has 14 residues. Looked up from germline, CDR1 is SGHDN and CDR2 is FVKESK. CDR3 region: CASSQDVSPGRMFF. In DNA, the CDR3 is TGTGCCAGCAGCCAAGACGTGTCGCCCGGGAGGATGTTCTTC.

This clonotype was recorded at least ten times. Because this beta chain is a stray read in a library intended to capture alpha chains, its abundance should not be given much weight. The gene calls are TRBV20-1 and TRBJ1-1; D unclear. This CDR3 comprises 14 residues. Germline V gives CDR1 DFQATT, CDR2 SNEGSKA (reference sequence). Between the trimmed V and J ends, which lost 3 bases and 4 bases, there was a span of 15 bases. CDR3 nucleotides: TGCAGTGCTAGCCCCCCTGGACGGGGCACTGAAGCTTTCTTT. It is translated as CSASPPGRGTEAFF.

This clonotype is judged medium-sized. A library made for alpha chains picked up this beta chain off target, so its size means little. V is TRBV9 and J is TRBJ2-5; maybe TRBD1 (5 bases). Germline CDR1 reads SGDLS; CDR2 reads YYNGEE. The V end was cut by 4 bases, the J end by 2 bases, with 15 bases between. The CDR3 extends over 15 amino acids. The CDR3 nucleotides read TGTGCCAGCAGCACCTACTCAGGGTTACAAGAGACCCAGTACTTC. The encoded protein is CASSTYSGLQETQYF.

In its sample, this clonotype was seen many times. This beta chain appears as a stray read in a library generated for alpha chains; its size is not informative. V and J are TRBV12-3 or TRBV12-4 and TRBJ2-1; 12 positions agree with TRBD2. Trimming at V came to 8 bases and at J to 4 bases, leaving 6 bases not matched to a gene. The CDR3 has 15 amino acids. The CDR3 is CASGPGLAGYNEQFF. The CDR3 DNA sequence: TGTGCCAGCGGCCCGGGACTAGCGGGTTACAATGAGCAGTTCTTC.

This clonotype has a count of ten or more. A library prepared for alpha chains yielded this beta chain as an off-target read; its size is of little meaning. The V call is TRBV20-1, the J call TRBJ1-2, with D possibly matching TRBD1 (6 bases). Trimming left V 0 bases short and J 1 base short, with 9 bases between. Germline V CDR1 and CDR2: DFQATT, SNEGSKA (reference sequence). CDR3 length: 14 amino acids. The CDR3 region is CSARDTGINYGYTF. In nucleotides, the CDR3 is TGCAGTGCTAGAGATACAGGGATTAACTATGGCTACACCTTC.

This clonotype appeared many times. This beta chain turned up in a library designed for alpha chains; as an off-target read, its abundance says little. The chain employs TRBV3-1 and TRBJ2-2; TRBD2 matches 10 bases. Germline trimming cut 1 base from V and 7 bases from J; bases unmatched to any gene: 3. From germline, CDR1 is LGHDT and CDR2 YNNKEL (reference sequence). The CDR3 loop spans 15 amino acids. The CDR3 protein is CASSQGGTSVGELFF. As DNA, the CDR3 is TGTGCCAGCAGCCAAGGTGGGACTAGCGTCGGGGAGCTGTTTTTT.

At least ten counts were recorded for this clonotype. For a library built for alpha chains, this beta chain is a stray read; little rests on its size. CDR3 loop: CASSLEETGGDGYTF. The CDR3 nucleotides are TGTGCCAGCAGCTTAGAAGAGACAGGGGGCGATGGCTACACCTTC. V is TRBV7-6 and J is TRBJ1-2; 10 positions agree with TRBD1. The germline V gene encodes CDR1 SGHVS and CDR2 FNYEAQ. V lost 1 base to trimming and J lost 6 bases; unmatched junction nucleotides: 5. The CDR3 consists of 15 residues.